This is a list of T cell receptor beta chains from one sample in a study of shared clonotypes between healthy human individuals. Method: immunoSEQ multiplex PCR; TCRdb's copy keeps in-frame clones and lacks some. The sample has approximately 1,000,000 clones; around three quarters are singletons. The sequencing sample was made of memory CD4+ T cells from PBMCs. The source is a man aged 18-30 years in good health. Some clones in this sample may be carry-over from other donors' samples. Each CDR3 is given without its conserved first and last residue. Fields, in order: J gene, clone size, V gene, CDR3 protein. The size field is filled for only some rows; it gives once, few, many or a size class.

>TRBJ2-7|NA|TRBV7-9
ASSPGSASEQY
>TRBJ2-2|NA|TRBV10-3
AIASGSPGELF
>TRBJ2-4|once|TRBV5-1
ASSLDTGKNIQY
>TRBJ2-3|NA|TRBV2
ASVLGGVGTQY
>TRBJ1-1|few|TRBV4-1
ASSQVGQWEAF
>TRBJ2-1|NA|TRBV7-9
ASSLGQDYNEQF
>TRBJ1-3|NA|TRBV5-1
ASSLDEGSGNTIY
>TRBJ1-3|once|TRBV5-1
ASSLDDFSGNTIY
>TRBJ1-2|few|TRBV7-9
ASSPPGQETDGYT
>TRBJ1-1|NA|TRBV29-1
SVQGNEAF
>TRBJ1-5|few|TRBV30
AWSVVGGNQPQH
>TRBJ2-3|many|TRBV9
ASSVGGLAGGIPDTQY
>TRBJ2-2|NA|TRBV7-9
ASSAWTGGNTGELF
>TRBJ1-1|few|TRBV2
ASSVDRADTEAF
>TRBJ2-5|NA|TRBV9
ASSAMTGTQY
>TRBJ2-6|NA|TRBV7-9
ASSLEGRANVLT
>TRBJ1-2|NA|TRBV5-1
ASSLAAGFDYGYT
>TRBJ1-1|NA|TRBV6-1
AISVLSNTEAF
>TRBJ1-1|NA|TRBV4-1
ASSRQAEAF
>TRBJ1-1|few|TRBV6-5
ASSLTGGYTEAF
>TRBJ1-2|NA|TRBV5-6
ASSLEGYGYT
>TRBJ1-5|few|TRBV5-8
ASSLRVVGNQPQH
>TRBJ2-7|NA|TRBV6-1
AGSPGLVIHEQY
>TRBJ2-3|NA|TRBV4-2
ASSQPGTPLILSSVGTQY
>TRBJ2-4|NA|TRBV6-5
ASRSRTGEY
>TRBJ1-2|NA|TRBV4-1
ASSQVSGKNGYT
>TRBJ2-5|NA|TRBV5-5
ASSFRRDQETQY
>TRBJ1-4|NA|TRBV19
ASSISLGRHNEKLF
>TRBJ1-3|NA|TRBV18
ASSPYPYGNTIY
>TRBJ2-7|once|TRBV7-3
ASSLIAGGAYEQY
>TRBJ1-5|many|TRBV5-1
ASSLTADQPQH
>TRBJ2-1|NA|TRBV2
ASSGRLAGGEAQF
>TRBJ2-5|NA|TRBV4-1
ASSQEGRGRSQETQY
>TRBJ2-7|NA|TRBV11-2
ASSLRAASYEQY
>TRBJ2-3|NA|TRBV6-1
ASSGTLDTQY
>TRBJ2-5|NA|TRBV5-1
ASSSLRERETQY
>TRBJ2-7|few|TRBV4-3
ASSQEAGAYEQY
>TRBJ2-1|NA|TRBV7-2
ASSFRLAGVEQF
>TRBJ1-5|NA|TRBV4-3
ASSQDLKQPQH
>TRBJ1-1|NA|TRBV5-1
ASSLGSIHTEAF
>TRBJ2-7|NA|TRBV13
ASSPREDSYEQY
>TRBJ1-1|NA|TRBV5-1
ATRASSMNTEAF
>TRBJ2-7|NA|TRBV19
ASSLFGRDEQY
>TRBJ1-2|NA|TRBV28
ASLSWQGAPNYGYT
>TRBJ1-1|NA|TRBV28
ASSWLWAGMNTEAF
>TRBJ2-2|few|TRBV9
ASSPGDPNAGELF
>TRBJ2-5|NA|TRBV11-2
ASSPTSRQETQY
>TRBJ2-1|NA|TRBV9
ASSVSSGEYNEQF